This T cell receptor (beta chain) is from a study of cytomegalovirus exposure and HLA in healthy donors (dated by TCRdb to about 2017). Describing the broader study: An earlier analysis of a few hundred of the donors reported under 300 Gb of sequence data and 95 million to 130 million unique TCR beta sequences obtained from roughly 180 million T cells. An early release covering roughly 640 HLA-typed donors comprised about 290 gigabases of sequencing data and roughly 85 million unique TCR sequences. Among the approximately 430 genotyped donors, under 90% belonged to the genetic ancestry cluster associated with self-reported Caucasian donors. The study aimed to test whether cataloging public T cell receptors could reveal signatures of past pathogen exposure. The study profiled the T cell repertoires of 666 subjects by immunosequencing and related them to cytomegalovirus serostatus. Along with the approximately 700-subject first cohort, a separate validation cohort of some 130 different subjects was used. To predict cytomegalovirus infection status, the study brought together high-throughput TCR immunosequencing, statistical association of individual TCRs with disease status, and machine learning. To study patterns of TCR occurrence, a later analysis re-analyzed previously published TCR beta repertoires from around 660 donors and added high-resolution HLA genotyping. In the later analysis, no new phenotypic data were used to find candidate immune exposures; instead, reliance was placed on TCR beta sequences and their occurrence across donors. In an earlier analysis of about 590 of the donors, high-throughput TCR beta sequencing was used to judge whether each TCR beta V gene segment behaved as functional or pseudogenic. Donor age, sex, ethnicity and CMV serostatus were collected together with the repertoire data. A later genetic analysis took genome-wide SNP genotypes for about 55% of the roughly 700 donors and used that subset as a discovery cohort. Every discovery cohort repertoire had been produced on one sequencing platform. Class I and class II HLA loci were covered by the typing at four-digit resolution. The number of donors typed differed by locus, with roughly 629-640 for A, B, C, DRB1 and DQB1, roughly 520 for DQA1, approximately 570 for DPA1, and 450 to 480 for DPB1. About five DR-DQ haplotypes were treated as single units for association and clustering because of strong linkage in the cohort. Across approximately 400 genotyped donors of the cohort, an average of about 240,000 unique TCR beta nucleotide sequences per donor were sequenced, and approximately 19% of those sequences were non-productive.

Paper-wide results and their limitations: In a later genetic analysis, fewer N-insertions in productive TCRs were reported among donors in an Asian-associated ancestry cluster than the roughly 700-donor mean. Assigning TCR associations to individual alleles was difficult when HLA alleles, especially DR and DQ, strongly co-occurred. Only TCR beta chains were sequenced in this cohort, and the absence of alpha or paired-chain data limited detectable features. In the study, 150 to 200 TCR beta chains were listed as associated with cytomegalovirus. HLA typing was unavailable for some donors at each locus, so association tests used only the typed subset. In an earlier analysis of several hundred of the donors, most TCR beta V segments were observed in productive rearrangements about 90% or about 30% of the time, broadly matching IMGT annotations. The authors suggested that the approach could potentially be generalized to other disease states and immunological phenotypes. In a later genetic analysis, a missense DCLRE1C variant was associated with V-gene and J-gene trimming of TCR beta chains, and the association was replicated in an independent cohort. The presence/absence analyses assumed that sequencing depth was roughly uniform across donors, and that assumption may not be true. Three of the identified cytomegalovirus-associated TCR beta chains were confirmed in vitro to be specific for cytomegalovirus antigens. The 87-base-pair reads could not distinguish some IMGT-functional V segments, including TRBV6-2 and TRBV6-3, so those segments were excluded. Correlated functional status among segregating V segments might be attributable to linkage disequilibrium, but an unknown experimental factor could not be ruled out. The earlier analysis of approximately 540 of the donors excluded seventeen rarely observed V segments, including chromosome 9 orphons, because counts were too low. According to a later analysis, TCR association rates differed among HLA loci, with DRB1 alleles showing the most associated TCRs and HLA-C alleles showing the fewest. A cluster of highly shared sequence variants was judged likely to represent a technical artifact of the sequencing pipeline. In a later analysis, most CMV-associated TCR beta chains were found to appear HLA-restricted, with HLA associations seemingly driven largely by CMV exposure. According to a later analysis, parvovirus B19, influenza, CMV and Epstein-Barr virus appeared linked to several top co-occurrence clusters. The classifier was reported to diagnose cytomegalovirus status with high specificity and sensitivity in both the original cohort and the validation cohort. Across donors, most TCR sequences were observed very rarely, whereas some public TCRs were present in many individuals. A later analysis associated about 17,000 TCR beta sequences with specific HLA alleles at a false discovery rate of 0.05. The only immune exposure information available for the cohort was CMV serostatus. A further reported finding was that TCR beta sequences accurately predicted the HLA-A and HLA-B alleles for most subjects in the first cohort. A later analysis found that HLA-associated TCR beta chains were more clonally expanded and had lower generation probabilities than equally common non-associated chains.

In total, approximately 610 healthy bone marrow donors made up the cohort. At the time of sampling, every cohort member was nominally healthy, though immune exposures that went unrecorded were likely present. The donor was CMV seropositive and belonged to the group of 250 to 350 seropositive cohort members. Each donor provided a peripheral blood sample, and peripheral blood mononuclear cells were used for TCR beta sequencing. The Qiagen DNeasy Blood Extraction Kit was used to extract genomic DNA from the blood cell samples. Taken from cysteine to phenylalanine, the CDR3 has 15 residues. Only CDR3 DNA is held: 45 bases, read in frame from base 1. In the germline V gene (reference sequence), CDR1 corresponds to MNHEY and CDR2 to SMNVEV. A distance of 20 bases separates the germline ends of V and J, which lose 5 bases and 10 bases respectively. Receptor amplification or capture employed the immunoSEQ multiplex PCR assay. For the multiplex PCR, a mixture combining 60 forward primers for TCR Vbeta segments and 13 reverse primers for TCR Jbeta segments was used. The CDR3 region of rearranged TCR beta genes was amplified from genomic DNA with a multiplex PCR assay. The Illumina HiSeq System was used to sequence the amplified TCR beta libraries as 87-base-pair reads. The published analysis was carried out like this. Across the 700 or so repertoires, a later analysis counted approximately 75 million unique TCR beta chains, roughly 11 million of which were shared by at least two donors. To remove PCR and sequencing errors, raw reads were error-corrected and collapsed into unique sequences using a nearest-neighbor algorithm that merged closely related sequences. Alignment of CDR3 sequences to IMGT reference sequences was used to assign V, D and J gene segments. For a sequence to be retained, at least a six-nucleotide match to both a V gene segment and a J gene segment was required. Rearrangements were called productive when the CDR3 lacked stop codons and stayed in frame with V and J; all others were non-productive. Following IMGT convention, CDR3 was defined as the stretch from the second conserved V-encoded cysteine up to the conserved J-encoded phenylalanine. In an earlier analysis of just under 600 of the donors, sequences lacking an unambiguous match to a single V gene segment were excluded. An earlier analysis of 587 of the donors called V segments functional above 56.7% productive rearrangements and segregating when the between-donor standard deviation exceeded 5%. A statistical classification framework was developed to diagnose cytomegalovirus status using the catalog of TCR beta chain sequences. A later analysis assigned V and J genes by comparing TCR nucleotide sequences with IMGT/GENE-DB human TR gene sequences. A later analysis assigned CDR3 sequences and most-parsimonious VDJ recombination scenarios with the TCRdist pipeline. In a later analysis, each TCR beta chain was defined by its CDR3 amino acid sequence together with its V-gene family, and reads without a unique V-gene family were excluded. As a way to deal with suspected cross-contamination and a sequencing artifact, a later analysis dropped over 550 nucleotide sequences that were highly shared and had low generation probability. For each public chain, a later analysis derived a clonal expansion index from normalized ranks of inferred template counts within each repertoire. A later analysis computed generation probabilities with a VDJ recombination model fitted to out-of-frame rearrangements, and checked the results against IGoR. A later analysis scored TCR-TCR, TCR-HLA and TCR-CMV co-occurrence with hypergeometric tests, applying a repertoire-size bias correction to TCR pairs. To estimate false discovery rates, a later analysis permuted the HLA or CMV assignments 20 times. In a later analysis, co-occurring TCRs were grouped using DBSCAN, with TCRdist sequence similarity added in when clustering inside HLA-allele-positive subsets. Repertoires with fewer than 30,000 or more than 120,000 public chains, plus five repertoires with anomalous nucleotide sharing, were excluded from co-occurrence clustering. TCRdb provides this immuneACCESS table in a form limited to in-frame rearrangements. Some clones are lacking; in checked studies, under half of them reflect an unresolved V gene, and why the rest are absent is not known. The V and J calls and the clone size are those of that table, but D and trimming were determined from the DNA. This sample's records show about 40,000 clones. 8.9% of the sample comes from the top ten.

On this clone: Its antigen is still unknown.

Source material: PBMCs. The sequence was obtained from a man aged 35-49 years in good health and CMV-seropositive. The chain is assembled from TRBV27 and TRBJ1-4; the D gene is not confidently resolved. The CDR3: CASSTFQRGKGKLFF. The DNA sequence reads TGTGCCAGCAGTACCTTCCAGCGAGGTAAAGGAAAACTGTTTTTT.